One and the same sample provided the 23 T cell receptor beta chains below, sequenced in a study of blood T cell repertoires in COVID-19. Libraries were prepared by immunoSEQ multiplex PCR; TCRdb keeps only in-frame clonotypes and omits some of them. This table holds roughly 120,000 clones, more than 80% found once. Sample: peripheral blood. The source is a human donor in a cohort sampled during active COVID-19.

CDR3 sequence: CASRITGGEVTGELFF. CDR3 bases: TGTGCCAGCAGAATCACAGGGGGAGAGGTCACCGGGGAGCTGTTTTTT. J is TRBJ2-2 and V is TRBV5-5, with TRBD1 matching over 8 bases. Losses at the gene ends were 5 bases for V and 4 bases for J; bases not matched to a gene: 10. The germline V gene encodes CDR1 SGHKS and CDR2 YYEKEE (reference sequence). The CDR3 is 16 residues long.

This rearrangement joins TRBV29-1 to TRBJ2-1; 8 bases are shared with TRBD2. Trimming took 7 bases from V and 5 from J; bases not matched to a gene: 10. This CDR3 is built from 14 residues. Germline CDR1 and CDR2: SQVTM and ANQGSEA. The CDR3 reads CSADRGGGHNEQFF. The CDR3, as DNA: TGCAGCGCCGACCGGGGGGGCGGACACAATGAGCAGTTCTTC.

This chain connects TRBV3-1 (or the pseudogene TRBV3-2) to TRBJ2-2, with TRBD1 as a possible D gene (5 bases). The V gene's germline CDR1 is LGHDT and CDR2 YNNKEL (reference sequence). The CDR3 has 15 residues. Trimming removed 1 base at V and 5 bases at J, with 11 bases between. The CDR3 coding sequence is TGTGCCAGCAGCCAAGTGGCAGGGCGAACCGGGGAGCTGTTTTTT. Its translation: CASSQVAGRTGELFF.

V gene TRBV19 combines with J gene TRBJ2-7, with D possibly matching TRBD2 (5 bases). The CDR3 has 13 residues. Germline V gives CDR1 LNHDA, CDR2 SQIVND (reference sequence). Deletions cut 6 bases from V and 1 base from J, with 10 bases between. The CDR3 spells CASRRTQSYEQYF. The CDR3 DNA is TGTGCCAGTAGGAGGACTCAATCCTACGAGCAGTACTTC.

This clone was found once. The chain carries TRBV28 and TRBJ2-3; 11 nucleotides agree with TRBD2. Germline CDR1 is MDHEN and CDR2 is SYDVKM. V shed 3 bases and J 1 base; nucleotides not matched to a gene: 6. CDR3 length: 17 amino acids. CDR3: CASSFSGRAKGTDTQYF. The CDR3 bases are TGTGCCAGCAGTTTTAGCGGGAGGGCTAAGGGCACAGATACGCAGTATTTT.

This clone was seen a single time. The genes are TRBV19 and TRBJ2-1; TRBD2 might be the D (5 bases). This CDR3 region has 13 residues. CDR1 is LNHDA and CDR2 is SQIVND in the germline V gene (reference sequence). V gave up 6 bases and J gave up 6 bases, with 12 bases separating them. In DNA, the CDR3 is TGTGCCAGTAGGGGGAGTCTCTCCAATGAGCAGTTCTTC. Translating gives CASRGSLSNEQFF. The whole variable domain, remainder taken from reference TRBV19 and TRBJ2-1, is DGGITQSPKYLFRKEGQNVTLSCEQNLNHDAMYWYRQDPGQGLRLIYYSQIVNDFQKGDIAEGYSVSREKKESFPLTVTSAQKNPTAFYLCASRGSLSNEQFFGPGTRLTVL.

This chain's CDR3 is CASSVGREGADTQYF. For the CDR3, the DNA is TGTGCCAGCAGCGTGGGGCGGGAGGGCGCAGATACGCAGTATTTT. The chain has TRBV9 and TRBJ2-3; 9 bases align to TRBD2. Per the germline V gene, CDR1 is SGDLS and CDR2 is YYNGEE. The CDR3 loop spans 15 amino acids. The V and J ends lost 2 bases and 4 bases, in that order; junction bases with no gene match: 5.

The V call is TRBV7-2, the J call TRBJ2-1; D is perhaps TRBD2 (6 bases). The V end was cut by 5 bases, the J end by 7 bases, with 9 bases between. The CDR3 extends over 12 amino acids. The germline CDR1 and CDR2 sequences are SGHTA and FQGNSA. DNA for the CDR3: TGTGCCAGCAGCAAGGAGGGGAATGAGCAGTTCTTC. The encoded protein is CASSKEGNEQFF. Full variable domain (missing parts from reference TRBV7-2 and TRBJ2-1): GAGVSQSPSNKVTEKGKDVELRCDPISGHTALYWYRQSLGQGLEFLIYFQGNSAPDKSGLPSDRFSAERTGGSVSTLTIQRTQQEDSAVYLCASSKEGNEQFFGPGTRLTVL.

This rearrangement joins TRBV7-8 to TRBJ1-5, with 9 bases lining up with TRBD1. J gave up 6 bases and V 5 bases, and 8 bases lay outside the gene matches. This CDR3 is 15 amino acids long. Germline loops: CDR1 SGHVS, CDR2 FQNEAQ. CDR3 region: CASSPDRGRGQPQHF. The DNA for the CDR3 is TGTGCCAGCAGCCCGGACAGGGGTAGGGGTCAGCCCCAGCATTTT.

This chain links TRBV4-1 with TRBJ1-6; tentatively, D is TRBD1 (6 bases). Germline loops: CDR1 MGHRA, CDR2 YSYEKL. CDR3 length: 16 residues. V was trimmed by 1 base and J by 7 bases, leaving 14 bases between them. The DNA for the CDR3 is TGCGCCAGCAGCCAAGGCCTTGGGGGCGGAAATTCACCCCTCCACTTT. Protein sequence: CASSQGLGGGNSPLHF.

V and J are TRBV6-1 and TRBJ2-7, with TRBD2 matching 7 bases. Germline-derived CDR1 and CDR2 are MNHNS and SASEGT. The ends lost 4 bases at V and 0 bases at J; junction bases unmatched: 15. CDR3 length equals 18 residues. CDR3 residues: CASSVDSGGGTISYEQYF. The CDR3 DNA reads TGTGCCAGCAGTGTTGATTCGGGTGGGGGGACTATCTCCTACGAGCAGTACTTC.

This clone was found once. V usage is TRBV19 and J usage is TRBJ1-2, with TRBD1 matching 7 bases. V trimming: 6 bases; J trimming: 4 bases; junction bases outside the gene matches: 5. This CDR3 is built from 13 residues. Germline V gene data show CDR1 as LNHDA and CDR2 as SQIVND (reference sequence). Written as DNA, the CDR3 is TGTGCCAGTAGATTACAGGGGTTCTATGGCTACACCTTC. This sequence encodes CASRLQGFYGYTF.

In this sample, this clone turned up a few times. The chain is built from TRBV29-1 and TRBJ2-5, with 13 bases matching TRBD2. The CDR3 spans 15 residues. Germline trimming cut 6 bases from V and 2 bases from J; bases unmatched to any gene: 6. Germline assignment: CDR1 SQVTM and CDR2 ANQGSEA. CDR3 sequence (DNA): TGCAGCGTGAGGGGACTAGCGGGGTGGCAAGAGACCCAGTACTTC. The encoded protein is CSVRGLAGWQETQYF.

The rearrangement links TRBV6-5 to TRBJ1-4; 7 bases align to TRBD1. Unmatched junction bases numbered 3, after V lost 2 bases and J lost 0 bases. Germline V gene sequence: CDR1 MNHEY, CDR2 SVGAGI. CDR3 length equals 16 residues. CDR3 sequence reads: CASSYRRGSTNEKLFF. The CDR3 DNA reads TGTGCCAGCAGTTACCGCAGGGGGTCAACTAATGAAAAACTGTTTTTT.

This chain links TRBV3-1 (or the pseudogene TRBV3-2) with TRBJ2-7, with D perhaps TRBD1 (5 bases). Germline V CDR1 and CDR2: LGHDT, YNNKEL (reference sequence). The CDR3 contains 13 residues. V was pared by 4 bases and J by 2 bases, with 9 bases between. CDR3 DNA sequence: TGTGCCAGCAGCCCGAGGACACCCTACGAGCAGTACTTC. Translated: CASSPRTPYEQYF.

The chain links TRBV5-1 to TRBJ2-5; 8 nucleotides align to TRBD1. V trimming: 0 bases; J trimming: 1 base; junction bases outside the gene matches: 2. Germline lookup yields CDR1 SGHRS and CDR2 YFSETQ. This CDR3 has 15 residues. The CDR3: CASSLATGGQETQYF. The CDR3 DNA sequence: TGCGCCAGCAGCTTGGCAACAGGGGGCCAAGAGACCCAGTACTTC.

The chain uses TRBV19 and TRBJ2-1, with 9 bases aligning to TRBD2. Germline V gene sequence: CDR1 LNHDA, CDR2 SQIVND (reference sequence). The CDR3 runs 14 residues. V shed 6 bases, J shed 5 bases, and the junction held 5 bases outside the gene matches. This CDR3 is CASRVGGRDNEQFF. The CDR3, as DNA: TGTGCCAGTAGAGTCGGCGGGAGGGACAATGAGCAGTTCTTC.

The chain uses TRBV6-4 and TRBJ2-1; D is possibly TRBD2 (5 bases). CDR1 and CDR2 (germline): MRHNA, SNTAGT. Trimming shortened V by 6 bases and J by 10 bases, and 19 bases separated the two germline ends. This CDR3 contains 14 residues. CDR3 residues: CASSPEWLASEQFF. CDR3 in DNA: TGTGCCAGCAGCCCGGAGTGGCTAGCAAGCGAGCAGTTCTTC.

This clone was seen once. The V and J genes are TRBV7-7 and TRBJ2-3, with D perhaps matching TRBD2 (5 bases). V dropped 0 bases and J dropped 0 bases, with 7 bases sitting between them. Per germline, CDR1 SSHAT and CDR2 FNYEAQ (reference sequence). The CDR3 covers 15 residues. CDR3 sequence: CASSLAGGSTDTQYF. The CDR3 DNA reads TGTGCCAGCAGCTTAGCGGGCGGGAGCACAGATACGCAGTATTTT.

The chain uses TRBV2 and TRBJ1-1; D unresolved. The ends were cut back, 6 bases at V and 1 base at J, with 15 bases in the middle. This CDR3 spans 15 amino acids. The V gene's germline CDR1 is SNHLY and CDR2 FYNNEI. The CDR3 here is CASSEGRTGNTEAFF. CDR3 bases: TGTGCCAGCAGCGAGGGAAGGACGGGGAACACTGAAGCTTTCTTT.

This rearrangement joins TRBV5-1 to TRBJ2-3; D is undetermined. V gave up 2 bases and J gave up 3 bases, with 10 bases separating them. Germline CDR1 is SGHRS and CDR2 is YFSETQ. The CDR3 loop spans 14 amino acids. The CDR3 DNA reads as TGCGCCAGCAGCTTCGATCCGAGGACAGATACGCAGTATTTT. Translating gives CASSFDPRTDTQYF.

This chain joins TRBV9 and TRBJ2-3; 10 bases align to TRBD2. The germline CDR1 and CDR2 sequences are SGDLS and YYNGEE. The CDR3 has 15 residues. The V gene end was trimmed by 0 bases and the J gene end by 7 bases; junction bases not matched to a gene: 5. CDR3 bases: TGTGCCAGCAGCGTAGGAGCGGGAGGGCCGCATACGCAGTATTTT. Amino acid sequence: CASSVGAGGPHTQYF.

The rearrangement joins TRBV5-1 to TRBJ2-2, with 8 bases matching TRBD1. Germline CDR1 and CDR2: SGHRS and YFSETQ. The junction had 6 bases not matched to a gene; V was cut back by 4 bases and J by 4 bases. The CDR3 covers 15 residues. The CDR3 is CASSGRTGRTGELFF. The CDR3 DNA follows: TGCGCCAGCAGCGGAAGGACAGGGCGCACCGGGGAGCTGTTTTTT.